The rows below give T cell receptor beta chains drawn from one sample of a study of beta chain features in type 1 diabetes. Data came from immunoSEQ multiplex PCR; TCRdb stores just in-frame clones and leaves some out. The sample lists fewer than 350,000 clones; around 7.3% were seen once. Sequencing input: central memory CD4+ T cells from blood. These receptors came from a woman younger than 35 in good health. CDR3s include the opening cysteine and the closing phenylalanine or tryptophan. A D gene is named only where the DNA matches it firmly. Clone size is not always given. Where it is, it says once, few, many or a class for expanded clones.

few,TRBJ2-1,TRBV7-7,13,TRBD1,TGTGCTAGCAGCTCGCAGGGGGCAGGGGAGCAGTTCTTC,CASSSQGAGEQFF
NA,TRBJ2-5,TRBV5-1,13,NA,TGCGCCAGCAGCTTCCTAGGGAAAGAGACCCAGTACTTC,CASSFLGKETQYF
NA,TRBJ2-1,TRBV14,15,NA,TGTGCCAGCAGCCAAAGGCTCTTCGGCGACAATGAGCAGTTCTTC,CASSQRLFGDNEQFF
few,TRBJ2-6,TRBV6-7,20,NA,TGTGCCAGCAGTTACTCGAAGGTCAGGGGCCCTTACTCTGGGGCCAACGTCCTGACTTTC,CASSYSKVRGPYSGANVLTF
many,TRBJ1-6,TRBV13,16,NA,TGTGCCAGCAGCTCCCGGGAGGCCATCATAAATTCACCCCTCCACTTT,CASSSREAIINSPLHF
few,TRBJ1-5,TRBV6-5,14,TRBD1,TGTGCCAGCAGTGACAGGGGTGGGAATCAGCCCCAGCATTTT,CASSDRGGNQPQHF
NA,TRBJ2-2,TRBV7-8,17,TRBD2,TGTGCCAGCAGCTCACGGGGCCAGCGGGGAGACACCGGGGAGCTGTTTTTT,CASSSRGQRGDTGELFF
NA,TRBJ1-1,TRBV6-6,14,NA,TGTGCCAGCAGTTACTCGGAGGTGAACACTGAAGCTTTCTTT,CASSYSEVNTEAFF
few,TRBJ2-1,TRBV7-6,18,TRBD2,TGTGCCAGCAGCACGCCATTACGAGGGCGGGAGGCCCGAAATGAGCAGTTCTTC,CASSTPLRGREARNEQFF
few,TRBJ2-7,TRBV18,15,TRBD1,TGTGCCAGCTCACCCAATACAGGGGTAGGCTACGAGCAGTACTTC,CASSPNTGVGYEQYF
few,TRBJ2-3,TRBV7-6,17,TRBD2,TGTGCCAGCAGCCCGAGAATAGCGGGGGGATCGTCAAATACGCAGTATTTT,CASSPRIAGGSSNTQYF
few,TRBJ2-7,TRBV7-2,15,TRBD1,TGTGCCAGCAGCTCCTCCGGGACAGGGAGGGGCGAGCAGTACTTC,CASSSSGTGRGEQYF
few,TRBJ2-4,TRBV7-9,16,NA,TGTGCCAGCAGCTCCCCAGACAGGACAGCCAAAAACATTCAGTACTTC,CASSSPDRTAKNIQYF
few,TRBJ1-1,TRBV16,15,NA,TGTGCCAGCAGCCAGGATGGGACGTTGAACACTGAAGCTTTCTTT,CASSQDGTLNTEAFF
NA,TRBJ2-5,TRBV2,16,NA,TGTGCCAGCAGTGAAACGGCATGGTTGGGGCAAGAGACCCAGTACTTC,CASSETAWLGQETQYF
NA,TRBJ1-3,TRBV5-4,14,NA,TGTGCCAGCAGCTTGGGGGGCTCTGGAAACACCATATATTTT,CASSLGGSGNTIYF
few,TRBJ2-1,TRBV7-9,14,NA,TGTGCCAGCAGCCGTGGAGTCAACTACAATGAGCAGTTCTTC,CASSRGVNYNEQFF
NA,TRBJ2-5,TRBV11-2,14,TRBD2,TGTGCCAGCAGCTTTAGCGGGGGCCAAGAGACCCAGTACTTC,CASSFSGGQETQYF
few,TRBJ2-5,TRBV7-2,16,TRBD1,TGTGCCAGCAGCCTGAGGACAGGGGTAACCCAAGAGACCCAGTACTTC,CASSLRTGVTQETQYF
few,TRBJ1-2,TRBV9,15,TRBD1,TGTGCCAGCAGCGCTACGGGACAGGGGAAGGTTGGCTACACCTTC,CASSATGQGKVGYTF
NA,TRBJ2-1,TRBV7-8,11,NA,TGTGCCAGCAGCACCAAGGCTGAGCAGTTCTTC,CASSTKAEQFF
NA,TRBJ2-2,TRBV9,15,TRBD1,TGTGCCAGCAGCGTAGACAGGGGGCCCACCGGGGAGCTGTTTTTT,CASSVDRGPTGELFF
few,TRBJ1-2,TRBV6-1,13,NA,TGTGCCAGCAGTGAACTCCAGGGCTATGGCTACACCTTC,CASSELQGYGYTF
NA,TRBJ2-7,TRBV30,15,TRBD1,TGTGCCCTTCAGACAGGGGGCGTCCCAACCTACGAGCAGTACTTC,CALQTGGVPTYEQYF
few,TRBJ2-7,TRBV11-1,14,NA,TGTGCCAGCAGCTTAAGACAGTTCTCCTACGAGCAGTACTTC,CASSLRQFSYEQYF
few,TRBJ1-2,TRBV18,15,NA,TGTGCCAGCTCACCACCGATCGTGGGGGCGGGCGGCTACACCTTC,CASSPPIVGAGGYTF
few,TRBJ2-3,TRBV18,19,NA,TGTGCCAGCTCACCACTTCAAGGCTCCCGGGCCGACGGCACAGATACGCAGTATTTT,CASSPLQGSRADGTDTQYF
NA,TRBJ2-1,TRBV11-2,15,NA,TGTGCCAGCAGCACCCGAAGGGACGGCGACAATGAGCAGTTCTTC,CASSTRRDGDNEQFF
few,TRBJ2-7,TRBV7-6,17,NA,TGTGCCAGCAGCTTAGCGTTTGGGGCCTCCCGGACCTACGAGCAGTACTTC,CASSLAFGASRTYEQYF
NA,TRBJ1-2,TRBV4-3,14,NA,TGCGCCAGCAGCCAAGATTTAGTCAGCTATGGCTACACCTTC,CASSQDLVSYGYTF
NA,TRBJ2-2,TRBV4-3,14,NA,TGCGCCAGCAGCCAGCTAGCGTCCACCGGGGAGCTGTTTTTT,CASSQLASTGELFF
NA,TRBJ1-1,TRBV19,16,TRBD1,TGTGCCAGTAGTGGATTCAGGGGGGCCATGAACACTGAAGCTTTCTTT,CASSGFRGAMNTEAFF
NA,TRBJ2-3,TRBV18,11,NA,TGTGCCAGCTCACCGGAAGCTACGCAGTATTTT,CASSPEATQYF
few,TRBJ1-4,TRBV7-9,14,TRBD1,TGTGCCAGCAGCTTAGGGACAGGGCTTGAAAAACTGTTTTTT,CASSLGTGLEKLFF
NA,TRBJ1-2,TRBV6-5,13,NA,TGTGCCAGCAGCGCTCCAGGGTCCGATGGCTACACCTTC,CASSAPGSDGYTF
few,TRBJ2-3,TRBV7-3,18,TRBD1,TGTGCCAGCAGCCGTTCCGGGACAGGGGGCGGGAGCACAGATACGCAGTATTTT,CASSRSGTGGGSTDTQYF
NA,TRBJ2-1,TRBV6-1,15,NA,TGTGCCAGCAGTGTTCGGGTGACGGGCTACAATGAGCAGTTCTTC,CASSVRVTGYNEQFF
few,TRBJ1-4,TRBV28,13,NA,TGTGCCAGCAGTATCCTGTCCGGTGAAAAACTGTTTTTT,CASSILSGEKLFF
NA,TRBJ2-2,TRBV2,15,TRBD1,TGTGCCAGCATGTCAGGGGGAATCCGCACCGGGGAGCTGTTTTTT,CASMSGGIRTGELFF
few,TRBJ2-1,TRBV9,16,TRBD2,TGTGCCAGCAGCGTAGGGGGGGGGACCTCCTACAATGAGCAGTTCTTC,CASSVGGGTSYNEQFF
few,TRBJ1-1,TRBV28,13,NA,TGTGCCAGCAGTTTATCCCCTGGCACTGAAGCTTTCTTT,CASSLSPGTEAFF
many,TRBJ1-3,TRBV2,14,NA,TGTGCCAGCAGTGGGAGACAGAGCCGAAACACCATATATTTT,CASSGRQSRNTIYF